This passage covers 7 T cell receptor beta chains from one sample sequenced in a study of control samples from healthy donors and cancer patients (dated by TCRdb to 2019 to 2021). The library relied on the immunoSEQ multiplex PCR assay. TCRdb's version of the immuneACCESS table is confined to in-frame rearrangements and falls short of the full clone set. An unresolved V gene accounts for under half of the shortfall where checked; the remainder is of unknown origin. In this sample the table shows some 130,000 clones, approximately 90% of which occur a single time. The ten largest clones represent approximately 2% of the sample. Source material: blood. Receptor source: a woman aged 50 to 60 in good health.

The chain carries TRBV6-1 and TRBJ1-2; no reliable D call. V was pared by 2 bases and J by 4 bases, with 8 bases between. The CDR3 has 13 amino acids. The germline CDR1 and CDR2 sequences are MNHNS and SASEGT. Written as DNA, the CDR3 is TGTGCCAGCAGTGAACACGGTTTCTATGGCTACACCTTC. Translating gives CASSEHGFYGYTF.

The rearrangement uses TRBV9 and TRBJ2-1; TRBD2 aligns across 10 bases. Germline CDR1 reads SGDLS; CDR2 reads YYNGEE. There are 16 residues in the CDR3. The V and J ends lost 0 bases and 9 bases, in that order; junction bases with no gene match: 9. The CDR3 nucleotides are TGTGCCAGCAGCGTAGGGGTGACTAGCGGGTATTTTGAGCAGTTCTTC. Protein product: CASSVGVTSGYFEQFF.

With regard to this clone: This CDR3 is also generated by other DNA sequences in the sample. This chain uses TRBV19 with TRBJ2-3, with D tentatively TRBD2 (5 bases). Germline lookup yields CDR1 LNHDA and CDR2 SQIVND (reference sequence). CDR3 length equals 13 residues. V lost 2 bases to trimming and J lost 3 bases, with 6 bases between them. CDR3 in DNA: TGTGCCAGTAGTATATCGGGGACAGATACGCAGTATTTT. Protein sequence: CASSISGTDTQYF.

The rearrangement joins TRBV2 to TRBJ1-2, with 7 bases matching TRBD1. Per the germline V gene, CDR1 is SNHLY and CDR2 is FYNNEI. CDR3 length: 13 amino acids. After removal of 5 bases from V and 4 bases from J, the junction contained 4 bases not matched to a gene. The CDR3 DNA reads TGTGCCAGCAGTCAGACAGGGAGCTATGGCTACACCTTC. Translation: CASSQTGSYGYTF. The full variable domain, with the rest looked up from reference TRBV2 and TRBJ1-2, is EPEVTQTPSHQVTQMGQEVILRCVPISNHLYFYWYRQILGQKVEFLVSFYNNEISEKSEIFDDQFSVERPDGSNFTLKIRSTKLEDSAMYFCASSQTGSYGYTFGSGTRLTVV.

The chain couples TRBV5-6 to TRBJ2-3; D may match TRBD1 or TRBD2 (6 bases each). The CDR3 is 15 residues long. Per germline, CDR1 SGHDT and CDR2 YYEEEE. Trimming removed 4 bases at V and 6 bases at J, with 18 bases between. The CDR3 protein is CASSPVRGPGDTQYF. In nucleotides, the CDR3 is TGTGCCAGCAGCCCGGTCCGGGGGCCCGGGGATACGCAGTATTTT.

The rearrangement links TRBV19 to TRBJ2-2; TRBD1 matches at 8 bases. CDR3 length: 15 residues. V lost 5 bases to trimming and J lost 4 bases; unmatched junction nucleotides: 6. The germline CDR1 and CDR2 sequences are LNHDA and SQIVND (reference sequence). The CDR3 nucleotides are TGTGCCAGTAGTCCGCGACAGGGGAGCACCGGGGAGCTGTTTTTT. Amino acids: CASSPRQGSTGELFF. The full variable domain, in which reference TRBV19 and TRBJ2-2 provide the parts outside the CDR3, is DGGITQSPKYLFRKEGQNVTLSCEQNLNHDAMYWYRQDPGQGLRLIYYSQIVNDFQKGDIAEGYSVSREKKESFPLTVTSAQKNPTAFYLCASSPRQGSTGELFFGEGSRLTVL.

Comments on this clone: Other DNA sequences in this specimen translate into the identical CDR3. The J gene is TRBJ1-1, the V gene TRBV2, with D uncertain. Germline-derived CDR1 and CDR2 are SNHLY and FYNNEI. Trimming pared 6 bases from V and 1 base from J, leaving 3 bases between. The CDR3 extends over 11 amino acids. For the CDR3, the DNA is TGTGCCAGCAGCCGGAACACTGAAGCTTTCTTT. It yields the protein CASSRNTEAFF.